This entry lists 27 T cell receptor beta chains sequenced from one sample in a study of blood T cell repertoires in COVID-19. TCRdb keeps only in-frame clones here, not all; method: immunoSEQ multiplex PCR. The sample consists of 220,000 or so clones, approximately 78% of them appearing once. The sample comprised peripheral blood. The receptors were sampled from a woman aged 80 or older with COVID-19, enrolled during active disease.

The V gene is TRBV9, the J gene TRBJ2-3, with 12 bases fitting TRBD2. This CDR3 region has 17 residues. The junction had 13 bases not matched to a gene; V was cut back by 2 bases and J by 9 bases. In germline, CDR1 is SGDLS, CDR2 YYNGEE. Here the CDR3 DNA reads TGTGCCAGCAGCGTGAACCTTCCTAGCGGGGGGGACCGGACGCAGTATTTT. This encodes CASSVNLPSGGDRTQYF.

The chain carries TRBV30 and TRBJ1-1; D gene uncertain. The germline V gene encodes CDR1 GTSNPN and CDR2 SVGIG (reference sequence). V was trimmed by 1 base and J by 11 bases, leaving 11 bases between them. The CDR3 is 11 residues long. CDR3 sequence: CAWSGLAGAFF. CDR3 coding DNA: TGTGCCTGGAGTGGCCTTGCCGGGGCTTTCTTT.

This clone was observed a handful of times. This chain uses TRBV27 with TRBJ2-7; the D is unclear. Trimming took off 2 bases at V and 2 bases at J, with 7 bases between the two ends. Germline values: CDR1 MNHEY, CDR2 SMNVEV (reference sequence). The CDR3 spans 13 residues. This chain's CDR3 is CASSLNGAYEQYF. CDR3 nucleotides: TGTGCCAGCAGTTTAAATGGAGCCTACGAGCAGTACTTC.

The V call is TRBV2, the J call TRBJ2-7; perhaps TRBD1 as D (6 bases). The CDR3 length is 15 residues. Deletions cut 9 bases from V and 4 bases from J, with 22 bases between. Germline CDR1 is SNHLY and CDR2 is FYNNEI. CDR3: CASKLEQGAQYEQYF. The CDR3 bases are TGTGCCAGTAAACTCGAACAGGGAGCGCAGTACGAGCAGTACTTC.

The V gene is TRBV19, the J gene TRBJ2-5; 10 positions agree with TRBD2. The CDR3 is made up of 15 amino acids. Germline V gene sequence: CDR1 LNHDA, CDR2 SQIVND (reference sequence). The V segment lost 9 bases and the J segment 2 bases; nucleotides outside the gene matches: 9. This CDR3 is CASGSVAGGQETQYF. The CDR3 DNA follows: TGTGCCAGCGGCAGTGTAGCGGGGGGACAAGAGACCCAGTACTTC.

The genes are TRBV2 and TRBJ1-3; D ambiguous. The CDR3 loop spans 16 amino acids. The germline gives CDR1 SNHLY, CDR2 FYNNEI. Trimming removed 6 bases at V and 0 bases at J, with 15 bases between. The CDR3 DNA reads as TGTGCCAGCAGAGCCACCCCACGGGTCTCTGGAAACACCATATATTTT. Encoded protein: CASRATPRVSGNTIYF.

The rearrangement joins TRBV12-5 to TRBJ1-1; no clear D gene. Germline assignment: CDR1 LGHNT and CDR2 FRNRAP. The length of the CDR3 is 13 residues. Trimming removed 3 bases at V and 1 base at J, with 6 bases between. The CDR3 DNA reads as TGTGCTAGTGGTTTTCAAGCGAACACTGAAGCTTTCTTT. Translating it yields CASGFQANTEAFF. Full variable domain (outside the CDR3, taken from reference TRBV12-5 and TRBJ1-1): DARVTQTPRHKVTEMGQEVTMRCQPILGHNTVFWYRQTMMQGLELLAYFRNRAPLDDSGMPKDRFSAEMPDATLATLKIQPSEPRDSAVYFCASGFQANTEAFFGQGTRLTVV.

The chain recombines TRBV19 with TRBJ1-5; perhaps TRBD1 as D (5 bases). V dropped 3 bases and J dropped 2 bases, with 14 bases sitting between them. This CDR3 is 16 amino acids long. Germline values: CDR1 LNHDA, CDR2 SQIVND (reference sequence). CDR3 sequence reads: CASSINSPTGNQPQHF. DNA for the CDR3: TGTGCCAGTAGTATTAATTCCCCGACAGGCAATCAGCCCCAGCATTTT.

CDR3 DNA: TGTGCCAGTAGTATGGTTAACAGGGGTCCGGGCTACACCTTC. It yields the protein CASSMVNRGPGYTF. The chain combines TRBV19 with TRBJ1-2; 7 nucleotides align to TRBD1. The CDR3 consists of 14 residues. Germline CDR1 LNHDA, CDR2 SQIVND (reference sequence). V lost 3 bases to trimming and J lost 8 bases; unmatched junction nucleotides: 9. The whole variable domain, filled in from reference TRBV19 and TRBJ1-2, reads DGGITQSPKYLFRKEGQNVTLSCEQNLNHDAMYWYRQDPGQGLRLIYYSQIVNDFQKGDIAEGYSVSREKKESFPLTVTSAQKNPTAFYLCASSMVNRGPGYTFGSGTRLTVV.

Only one count was recorded for this clone. The DNA for the CDR3 is TGTGCCAGCAGTTACTCGACAGGGGGTGTGGGTGGCTACACCTTC. This codes for CASSYSTGGVGGYTF. This chain uses TRBV6-5 with TRBJ1-2; 9 bases fit TRBD1. CDR3 size: 15 residues. Germline-derived CDR1 and CDR2 are MNHEY and SVGAGI. Unmatched junction bases numbered 6, after V lost 0 bases and J lost 7 bases.

The chain uses TRBV11-2 and TRBJ2-5, with TRBD2 identical over 14 bases. Germline trimming cut 0 bases from V and 4 bases from J; bases unmatched to any gene: 7. Looked up from germline, CDR1 is SGHAT and CDR2 is FQNNGV. The CDR3 has 18 residues. CDR3 loop: CASSLERLAGGPLETQYF. The CDR3 DNA sequence: TGTGCCAGCAGCTTAGAACGACTAGCGGGAGGGCCCCTAGAGACCCAGTACTTC.

V and J are TRBV5-6 and TRBJ2-1; TRBD2 aligns across 8 bases. CDR3 length equals 14 residues. V lost 2 bases to trimming and J lost 3 bases; unmatched junction nucleotides: 1. Germline CDR1 is SGHDT and CDR2 is YYEEEE. The CDR3 sequence: CASSFTSGYNEQFF. The CDR3 DNA reads as TGTGCCAGCAGCTTTACTAGCGGCTACAATGAGCAGTTCTTC.

V is TRBV6-5 and J is TRBJ1-1; 8 nucleotides align to TRBD1. Germline V CDR1 and CDR2: MNHEY, SVGAGI. The trim removed 0 bases at V and 6 bases at J, leaving 9 bases unmatched. The CDR3 runs to 16 residues. The CDR3 protein is CASSYSIATGVPEAFF. CDR3 nucleotides: TGTGCCAGCAGTTACTCGATAGCGACAGGGGTCCCTGAAGCTTTCTTT.

V gene TRBV19 combines with J gene TRBJ1-6; 7 nucleotides line up with TRBD1. The CDR3 runs 14 residues. V dropped 5 bases and J dropped 7; count of bases not matched to a gene: 5. Germline V gives CDR1 LNHDA, CDR2 SQIVND (reference sequence). The CDR3 loop is CASSLTTGNSPLHF. The CDR3 DNA is TGTGCCAGTAGTCTGACGACAGGGAATTCACCCCTCCACTTT.

The chain uses TRBV15 and TRBJ2-1; 9 bases match TRBD2. Germline values: CDR1 LNHNV, CDR2 YYDKDF (reference sequence). This CDR3 spans 16 amino acids. The J segment lost 5 bases and the V segment lost 8 bases, leaving 13 bases of the junction unmatched. The chain's CDR3 is CATRGMWAGGDNEQFF. In nucleotides, the CDR3 is TGTGCCACCCGAGGGATGTGGGCGGGAGGGGACAATGAGCAGTTCTTC.

Worth noting for this clone: The same CDR3 also results from other DNA sequences found in this sample. This chain uses TRBV28 with TRBJ2-1; TRBD2 might be the D (5 bases). With 2 bases removed from V and 0 bases from J, the gap between germline ends came to 5 bases. The CDR3 spans 14 residues. Germline CDR1 reads MDHEN; CDR2 reads SYDVKM. CDR3 amino acids: CASSLGSSYNEQFF. CDR3 DNA sequence: TGTGCCAGCAGTTTAGGGAGCTCCTACAATGAGCAGTTCTTC. The full variable domain, with the rest looked up from reference TRBV28 and TRBJ2-1, is DVKVTQSSRYLVKRTGEKVFLECVQDMDHENMFWYRQDPGLGLRLIYFSYDVKMKEKGDIPEGYSVSREKKERFSLILESASTNQTSMYLCASSLGSSYNEQFFGPGTRLTVL.

This clone was seen only a few times. V and J are TRBV6-5 and TRBJ1-2; no reliable D call. Trimming took off 0 bases at V and 2 bases at J, with 13 bases between the two ends. The CDR3 sequence is 16 residues long. Germline V gene data show CDR1 as MNHEY and CDR2 as SVGAGI. In DNA, the CDR3 is TGTGCCAGCAGTTACTCGTGGAGAGAACTGAACTATGGCTACACCTTC. This gives the protein CASSYSWRELNYGYTF.

The rearrangement links TRBV30 to TRBJ2-1; D remains unclear. Germline-derived CDR1 and CDR2 are GTSNPN and SVGIG (reference sequence). This CDR3 comprises 11 residues. The V gene lost 5 bases and the J gene lost 10 bases, with 12 bases spanning the gap. CDR3 DNA sequence: TGTGCCTGGTCGGCGACACGGGAGCAGTTCTTC. Protein: CAWSATREQFF.

The chain is built from TRBV21-1 and TRBJ2-2; the table names TRBD1, a call not compared with the DNA. TRBV21-1 is marked as a pseudogene. The CDR3 loop spans 18 amino acids. The CDR3 bases are TGTGCCAGCAGCAGACAGGGACAGGGATTGGGCAACACCGGGGAGCTGTTTTTT. This gives the protein CASSRQGQGLGNTGELFF.

The V gene is TRBV19, the J gene TRBJ1-4; 7 bases are a match to TRBD1. V was pared by 5 bases and J by 0 bases, with 9 bases of the junction left unmatched. There are 17 residues in the CDR3. The V gene's germline CDR1 is LNHDA and CDR2 SQIVND (reference sequence). The CDR3 loop reads CASSSRQGAATNEKLFF. The CDR3 DNA sequence: TGTGCCAGTAGTTCCCGACAGGGCGCCGCAACTAATGAAAAACTGTTTTTT.

The V and J genes are TRBV4-3 and TRBJ1-2; no reliable D call. Per the germline V gene, CDR1 is LGHNA and CDR2 is YSLEER. V was cut by 0 bases and J by 1 base, with 9 bases left in between. The CDR3 has 15 amino acids. CDR3 DNA: TGCGCCAGCAGCCAAGATACCCAGAATAACTATGGCTACACCTTC. It codes for CASSQDTQNNYGYTF.

This rearrangement joins TRBV7-2 to TRBJ2-1; TRBD2 agrees at 12 bases. Germline lookup yields CDR1 SGHTA and CDR2 FQGNSA. Losses at the gene ends were 5 bases for V and 6 bases for J; bases not matched to a gene: 14. The CDR3 contains 18 residues. The CDR3 region is CASSLYYRGLAGLNEQFF. The CDR3 coding sequence is TGTGCCAGCAGCCTATATTACAGGGGACTAGCGGGCCTCAATGAGCAGTTCTTC.

This chain links TRBV27 with TRBJ2-4; D perhaps matches TRBD1 (5 bases). The CDR3 is 15 residues long. Trimming took off 8 bases at V and 0 bases at J, with 14 bases between the two ends. Germline V gene sequence: CDR1 MNHEY, CDR2 SMNVEV (reference sequence). CDR3 loop: CASSPQALAKNIQYF. Here the CDR3 DNA reads TGTGCCAGCTCGCCACAGGCCCTAGCCAAAAACATTCAGTACTTC.

This clone was found a few times. The sample contains more than one DNA sequence encoding this CDR3. V is TRBV6-5 and J is TRBJ1-1; D gene uncertain. The V and J ends lost 6 bases and 1 base respectively, with 3 bases between them. The CDR3 covers 11 residues. The germline V gene encodes CDR1 MNHEY and CDR2 SVGAGI. The CDR3 is CASSRNTEAFF. CDR3 coding DNA: TGTGCCAGCAGCCGGAACACTGAAGCTTTCTTT.

The chain recombines TRBV5-4 with TRBJ2-1; 12 positions agree with TRBD2. CDR1 SGHNT and CDR2 YYREEE come from the germline V gene (reference sequence). V lost 2 bases and J lost 8; bases outside the gene matches: 8. The CDR3 is made up of 16 amino acids. The CDR3 spells CASSLGSSGGAHEQFF. For the CDR3, the DNA is TGTGCCAGCAGCTTAGGATCTAGCGGGGGGGCCCATGAGCAGTTCTTC.

V and J are TRBV18 and TRBJ2-7, with 8 bases that match TRBD1. Germline CDR1 is KGHSH and CDR2 is LQKENI. The CDR3 spans 13 residues. With V trimmed by 3 bases and J by 4 bases, 2 bases remained unmatched. CDR3 region: CASSPGQEYEQYF. CDR3 nucleotides: TGTGCCAGCTCACCGGGACAGGAGTACGAGCAGTACTTC.

There are a few counts of this clone. The chain carries TRBV5-1 and TRBJ1-1; a possible D gene is TRBD1 (5 bases). The length of the CDR3 is 15 residues. Germline assignment: CDR1 SGHRS and CDR2 YFSETQ. V lost 3 bases to trimming and J lost 4 bases, with 16 bases between them. The CDR3 nucleotides are TGCGCCAGCAGCTCCGGACGCCGGGGGGGCACTGAAGCTTTCTTT. Translating it yields CASSSGRRGGTEAFF.